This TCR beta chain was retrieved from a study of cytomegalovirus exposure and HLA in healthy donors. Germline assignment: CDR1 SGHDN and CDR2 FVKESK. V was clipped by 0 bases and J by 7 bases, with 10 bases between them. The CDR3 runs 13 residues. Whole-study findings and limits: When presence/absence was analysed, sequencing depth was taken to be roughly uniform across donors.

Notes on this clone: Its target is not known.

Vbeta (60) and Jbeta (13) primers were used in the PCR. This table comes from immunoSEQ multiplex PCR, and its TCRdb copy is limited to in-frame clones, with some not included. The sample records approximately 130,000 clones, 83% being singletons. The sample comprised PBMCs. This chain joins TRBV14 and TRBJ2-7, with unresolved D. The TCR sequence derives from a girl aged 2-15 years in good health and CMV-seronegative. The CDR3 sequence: CASSQESSVEQYF. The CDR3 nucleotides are TGTGCCAGCAGCCAAGAGTCGTCTGTGGAGCAGTACTTC.